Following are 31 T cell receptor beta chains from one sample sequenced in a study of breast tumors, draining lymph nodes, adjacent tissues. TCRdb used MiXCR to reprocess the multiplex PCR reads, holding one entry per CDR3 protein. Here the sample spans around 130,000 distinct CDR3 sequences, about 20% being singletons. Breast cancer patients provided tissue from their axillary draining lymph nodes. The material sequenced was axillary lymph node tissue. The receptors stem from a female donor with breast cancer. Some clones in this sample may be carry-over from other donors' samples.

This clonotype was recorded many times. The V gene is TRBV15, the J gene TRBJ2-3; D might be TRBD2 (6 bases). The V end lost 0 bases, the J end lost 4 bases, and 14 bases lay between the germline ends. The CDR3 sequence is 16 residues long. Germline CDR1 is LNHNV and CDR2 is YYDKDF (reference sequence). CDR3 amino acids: CATSRDLGGGADTQYF. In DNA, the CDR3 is TGTGCCACCAGCAGAGATCTCGGTGGAGGGGCAGATACGCAGTATTTT.

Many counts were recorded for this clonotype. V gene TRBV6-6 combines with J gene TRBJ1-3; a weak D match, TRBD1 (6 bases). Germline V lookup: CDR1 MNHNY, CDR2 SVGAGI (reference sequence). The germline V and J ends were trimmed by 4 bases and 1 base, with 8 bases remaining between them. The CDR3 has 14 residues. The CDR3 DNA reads TGTGCCAGCAGTTCAACAGGGTCTGGAAACACCATATATTTT. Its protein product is CASSSTGSGNTIYF.

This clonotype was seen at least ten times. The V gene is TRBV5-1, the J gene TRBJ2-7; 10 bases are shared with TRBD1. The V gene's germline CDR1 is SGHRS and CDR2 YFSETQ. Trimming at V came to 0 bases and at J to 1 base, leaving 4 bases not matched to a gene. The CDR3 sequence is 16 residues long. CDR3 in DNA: TGCGCCAGCAGCTTGGGAGGACAGGGGGGTTCCTACGAGCAGTACTTC. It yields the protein CASSLGGQGGSYEQYF.

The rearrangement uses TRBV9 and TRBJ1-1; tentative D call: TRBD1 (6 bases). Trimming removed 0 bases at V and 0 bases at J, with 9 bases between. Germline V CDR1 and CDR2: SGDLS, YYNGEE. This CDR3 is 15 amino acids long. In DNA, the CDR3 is TGTGCCAGCAGCGTAGAAACAGGGCTGAACACTGAAGCTTTCTTT. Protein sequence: CASSVETGLNTEAFF.

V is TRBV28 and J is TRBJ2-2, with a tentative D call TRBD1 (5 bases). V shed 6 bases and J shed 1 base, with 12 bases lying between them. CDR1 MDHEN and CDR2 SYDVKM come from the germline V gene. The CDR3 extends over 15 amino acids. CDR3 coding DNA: TGTGCCAGCAGCTCAGGGTCGCTGAACACCGGGGAGCTGTTTTTT. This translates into CASSSGSLNTGELFF.

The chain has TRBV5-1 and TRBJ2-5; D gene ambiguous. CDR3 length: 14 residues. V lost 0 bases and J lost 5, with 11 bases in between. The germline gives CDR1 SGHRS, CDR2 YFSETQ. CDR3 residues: CASSLGALGETQYF. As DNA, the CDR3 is TGCGCCAGCAGCTTGGGGGCCTTAGGGGAGACCCAGTACTTC.

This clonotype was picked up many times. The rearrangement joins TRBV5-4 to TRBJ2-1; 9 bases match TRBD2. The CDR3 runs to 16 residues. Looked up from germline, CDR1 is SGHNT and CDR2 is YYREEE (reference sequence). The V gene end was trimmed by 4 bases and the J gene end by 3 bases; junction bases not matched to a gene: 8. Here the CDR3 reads CASSRESGRIYNEQFF. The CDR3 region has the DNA TGTGCCAGCAGCCGAGAAAGCGGGAGGATCTACAATGAGCAGTTCTTC.

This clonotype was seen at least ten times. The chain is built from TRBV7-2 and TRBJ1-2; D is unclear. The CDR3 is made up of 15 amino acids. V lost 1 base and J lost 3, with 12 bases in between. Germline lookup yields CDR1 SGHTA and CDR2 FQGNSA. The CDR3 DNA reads TGTGCCAGCAGCTTAGGTCCAGGTTTGGACTATGGCTACACCTTC. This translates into CASSLGPGLDYGYTF.

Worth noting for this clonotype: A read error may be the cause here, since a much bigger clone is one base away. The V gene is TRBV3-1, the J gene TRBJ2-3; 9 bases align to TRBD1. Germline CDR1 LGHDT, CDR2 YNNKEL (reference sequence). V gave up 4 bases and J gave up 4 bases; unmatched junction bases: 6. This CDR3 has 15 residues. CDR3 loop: CASSPGTGSPDTQYF. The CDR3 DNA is TGTGCCAGCAGCCCCGGGACAGGGTCGCCAGATACGCAGTATTTT.

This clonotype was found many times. The CDR3 spells CASSQWGQGLDTQYF. In DNA form, the CDR3 reads TGTGCCAGCAGCCAATGGGGACAGGGATTAGATACGCAGTATTTT. This chain connects TRBV3-1 to TRBJ2-3, with 9 nucleotides matching TRBD1. In germline, CDR1 is LGHDT, CDR2 YNNKEL (reference sequence). After removal of 2 bases from V and 5 bases from J, the junction contained 5 bases not matched to a gene. CDR3 size: 15 residues.

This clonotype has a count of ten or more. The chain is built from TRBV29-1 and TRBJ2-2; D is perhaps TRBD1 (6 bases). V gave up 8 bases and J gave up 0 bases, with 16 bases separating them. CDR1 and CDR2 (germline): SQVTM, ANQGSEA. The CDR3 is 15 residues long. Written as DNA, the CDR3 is TGCAGCTCCCAGACAGGCGACACGAACACCGGGGAGCTGTTTTTT. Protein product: CSSQTGDTNTGELFF.

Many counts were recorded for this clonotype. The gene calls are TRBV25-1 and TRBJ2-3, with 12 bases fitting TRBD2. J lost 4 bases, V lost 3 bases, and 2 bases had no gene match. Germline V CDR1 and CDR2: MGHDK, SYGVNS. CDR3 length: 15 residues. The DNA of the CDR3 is TGTGCCAGCAGTGACCTAGCGGGAGGGCCAGATACGCAGTATTTT. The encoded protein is CASSDLAGGPDTQYF. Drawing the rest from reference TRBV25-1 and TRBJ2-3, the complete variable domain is EADIYQTPRYLVIGTGKKITLECSQTMGHDKMYWYQQDPGMELHLIHYSYGVNSTEKGDLSSESTVSRIRTEHFPLTLESARPSHTSQYLCASSDLAGGPDTQYFGPGTRLTVL.

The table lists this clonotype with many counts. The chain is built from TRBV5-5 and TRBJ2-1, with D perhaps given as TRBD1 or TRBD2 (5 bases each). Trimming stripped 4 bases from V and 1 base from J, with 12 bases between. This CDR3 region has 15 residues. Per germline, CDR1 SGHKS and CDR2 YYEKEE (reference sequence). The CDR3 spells CASSKGTASYNEQFF. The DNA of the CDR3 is TGTGCCAGCAGCAAAGGGACCGCATCCTACAATGAGCAGTTCTTC.

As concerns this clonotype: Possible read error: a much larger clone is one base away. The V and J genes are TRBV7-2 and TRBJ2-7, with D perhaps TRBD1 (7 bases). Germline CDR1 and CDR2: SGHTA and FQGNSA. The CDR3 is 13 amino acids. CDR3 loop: CAGRGSGVLEQYF. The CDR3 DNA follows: TGTGCCGGCAGGGGGTCGGGAGTATTGGAGCAGTACTTC.

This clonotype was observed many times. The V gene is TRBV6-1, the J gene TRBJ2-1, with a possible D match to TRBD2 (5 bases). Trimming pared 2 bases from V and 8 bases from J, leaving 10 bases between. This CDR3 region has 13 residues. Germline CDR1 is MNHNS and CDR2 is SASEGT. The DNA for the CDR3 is TGTGCCAGCAGTGAATATCGGGAAGATGAGCAGTTCTTC. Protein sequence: CASSEYREDEQFF.

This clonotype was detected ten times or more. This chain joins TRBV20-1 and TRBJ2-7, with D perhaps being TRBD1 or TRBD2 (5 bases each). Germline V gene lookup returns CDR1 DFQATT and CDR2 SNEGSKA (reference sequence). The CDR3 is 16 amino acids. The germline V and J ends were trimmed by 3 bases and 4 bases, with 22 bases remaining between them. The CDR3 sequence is CSASYRDLPSVYEQYF. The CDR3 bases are TGCAGTGCTAGCTACCGGGACCTCCCGTCGGTATACGAGCAGTACTTC.

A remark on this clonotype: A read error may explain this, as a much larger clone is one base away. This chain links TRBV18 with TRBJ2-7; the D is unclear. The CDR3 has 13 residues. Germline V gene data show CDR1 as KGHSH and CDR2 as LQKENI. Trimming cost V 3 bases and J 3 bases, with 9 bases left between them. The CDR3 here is CASSPLRSYEQYF. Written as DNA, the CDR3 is TGTGCCAGCTCACCTCTAAGGAGCTACGAGCAGTACTTC.

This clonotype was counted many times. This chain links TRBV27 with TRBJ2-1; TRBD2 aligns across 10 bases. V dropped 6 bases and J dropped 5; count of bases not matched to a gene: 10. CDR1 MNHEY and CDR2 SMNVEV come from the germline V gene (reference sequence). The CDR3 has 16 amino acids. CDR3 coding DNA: TGTGCCAGCAGGCAGCCGGGACTAGCGCCGAACAATGAGCAGTTCTTC. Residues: CASRQPGLAPNNEQFF.

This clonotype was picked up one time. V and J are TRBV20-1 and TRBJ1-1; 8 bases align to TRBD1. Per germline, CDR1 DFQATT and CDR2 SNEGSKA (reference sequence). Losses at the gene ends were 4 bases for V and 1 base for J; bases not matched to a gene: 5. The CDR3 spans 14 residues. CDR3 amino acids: CSAKTGTGNTEAFF. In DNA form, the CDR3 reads TGCAGTGCTAAGACCGGGACAGGGAACACTGAAGCTTTCTTT.

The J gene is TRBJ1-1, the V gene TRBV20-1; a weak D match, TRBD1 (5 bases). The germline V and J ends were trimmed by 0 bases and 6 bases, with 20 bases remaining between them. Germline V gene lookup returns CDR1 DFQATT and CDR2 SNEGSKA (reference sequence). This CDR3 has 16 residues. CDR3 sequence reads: CSAREKLAAGSAEAFF. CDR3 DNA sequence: TGCAGTGCTAGAGAGAAGTTGGCCGCAGGGTCCGCTGAAGCTTTCTTT.

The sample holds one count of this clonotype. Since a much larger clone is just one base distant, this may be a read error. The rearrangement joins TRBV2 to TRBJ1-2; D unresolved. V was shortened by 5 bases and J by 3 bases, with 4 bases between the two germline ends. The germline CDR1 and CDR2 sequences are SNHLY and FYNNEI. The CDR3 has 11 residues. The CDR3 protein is CASSKYYGYTF. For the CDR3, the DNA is TGTGCCAGCAGTAAGTACTATGGCTACACCTTC.

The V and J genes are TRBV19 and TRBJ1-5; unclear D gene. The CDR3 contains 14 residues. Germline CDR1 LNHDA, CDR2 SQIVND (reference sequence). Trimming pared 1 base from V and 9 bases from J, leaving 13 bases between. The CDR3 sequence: CASSIGRTGRPQHF. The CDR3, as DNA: TGTGCCAGTAGTATAGGCCGGACCGGTAGGCCCCAGCATTTT. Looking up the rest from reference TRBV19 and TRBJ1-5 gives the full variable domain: DGGITQSPKYLFRKEGQNVTLSCEQNLNHDAMYWYRQDPGQGLRLIYYSQIVNDFQKGDIAEGYSVSREKKESFPLTVTSAQKNPTAFYLCASSIGRTGRPQHFGDGTRLSIL.

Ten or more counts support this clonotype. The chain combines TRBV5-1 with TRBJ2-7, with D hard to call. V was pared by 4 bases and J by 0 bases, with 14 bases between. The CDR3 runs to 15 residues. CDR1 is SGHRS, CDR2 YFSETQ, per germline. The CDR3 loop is CASSHGVSSSYEQYF. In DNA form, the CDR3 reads TGCGCCAGCAGCCATGGGGTGTCGAGCTCCTACGAGCAGTACTTC. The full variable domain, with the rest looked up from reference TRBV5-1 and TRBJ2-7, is KAGVTQTPRYLIKTRGQQVTLSCSPISGHRSVSWYQQTPGQGLQFLFEYFSETQRNKGNFPGRFSGRQFSNSRSEMNVSTLELGDSALYLCASSHGVSSSYEQYFGPGTRLTVT.

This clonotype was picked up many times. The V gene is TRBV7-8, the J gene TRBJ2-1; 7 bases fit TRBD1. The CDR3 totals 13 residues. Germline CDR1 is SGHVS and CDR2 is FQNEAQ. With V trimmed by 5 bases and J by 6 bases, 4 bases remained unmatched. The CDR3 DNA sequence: TGTGCCAGCAGCCCAGGACAGGCCAATGAGCAGTTCTTC. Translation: CASSPGQANEQFF.

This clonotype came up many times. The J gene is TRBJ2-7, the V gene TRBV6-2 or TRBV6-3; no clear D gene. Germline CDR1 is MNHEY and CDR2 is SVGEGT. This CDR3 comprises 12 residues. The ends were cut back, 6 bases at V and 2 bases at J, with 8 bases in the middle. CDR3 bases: TGTGCCAGCAGCTGGCTGACCTACGAGCAGTACTTC. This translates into CASSWLTYEQYF.

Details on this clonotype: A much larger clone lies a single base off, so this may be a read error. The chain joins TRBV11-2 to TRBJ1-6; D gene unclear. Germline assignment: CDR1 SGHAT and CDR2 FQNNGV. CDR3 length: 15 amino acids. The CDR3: CAGSSHSGWNSPLHF. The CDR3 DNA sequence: TGTGCCGGCAGCTCCCACTCGGGGTGGAATTCACCCCTCCACTTT.

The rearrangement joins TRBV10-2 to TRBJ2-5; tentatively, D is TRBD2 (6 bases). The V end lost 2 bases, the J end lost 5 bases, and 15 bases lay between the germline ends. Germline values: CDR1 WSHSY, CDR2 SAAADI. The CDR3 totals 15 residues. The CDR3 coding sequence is TGCGCCAGCAGTGAGACCCTGACTAGAGCGGAGACCCAGTACTTC. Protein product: CASSETLTRAETQYF.

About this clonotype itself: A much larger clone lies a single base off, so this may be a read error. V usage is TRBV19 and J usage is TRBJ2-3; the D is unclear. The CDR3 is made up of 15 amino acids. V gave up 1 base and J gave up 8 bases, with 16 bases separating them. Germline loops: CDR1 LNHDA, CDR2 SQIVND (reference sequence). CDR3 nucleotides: TGTGCCAGTAGTATAGGGGCCGTGGGTGCAGGTACGCAGTATTTT. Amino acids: CASSIGAVGAGTQYF.

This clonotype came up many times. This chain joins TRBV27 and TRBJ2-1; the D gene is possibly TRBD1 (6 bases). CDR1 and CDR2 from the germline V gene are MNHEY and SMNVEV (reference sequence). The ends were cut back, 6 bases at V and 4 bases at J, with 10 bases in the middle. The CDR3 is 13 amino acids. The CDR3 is CASSPGQYNEQFF. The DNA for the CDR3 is TGTGCCAGCAGCCCCGGACAGTACAATGAGCAGTTCTTC.

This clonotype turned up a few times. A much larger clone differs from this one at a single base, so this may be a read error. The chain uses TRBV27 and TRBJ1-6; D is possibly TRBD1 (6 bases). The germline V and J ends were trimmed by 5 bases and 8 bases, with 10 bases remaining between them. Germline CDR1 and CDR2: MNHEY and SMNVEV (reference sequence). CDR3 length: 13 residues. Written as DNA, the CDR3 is TGTGCCAGCAGTGCGGGGGGGCATTCACCCCTCCACTTT. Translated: CASSAGGHSPLHF.

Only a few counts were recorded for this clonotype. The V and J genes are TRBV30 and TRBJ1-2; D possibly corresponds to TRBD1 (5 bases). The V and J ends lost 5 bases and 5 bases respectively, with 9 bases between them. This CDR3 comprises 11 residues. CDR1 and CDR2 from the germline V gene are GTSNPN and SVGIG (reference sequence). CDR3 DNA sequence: TGTGCCTGGTGGGACGGATATGGCTACACCTTC. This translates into CAWWDGYGYTF.